Below are 27 T cell receptor beta chains sequenced from a single sample in a study of cytomegalovirus exposure and HLA in healthy donors. Both 60 Vbeta primers and 13 Jbeta primers went into the PCR. Using immunoSEQ multiplex PCR, the repertoire was profiled, and TCRdb retains in-frame clones only, with some absent. The table includes about 90,000 clones, approximately 79% detected once. The sequencing sample was made of PBMCs. These receptors all come from a man aged 25-45 years in good health and CMV-seronegative.

This chain connects TRBV18 to TRBJ1-5; 7 nucleotides match TRBD1. The CDR3 runs 14 residues. After removal of 2 bases from V and 7 bases from J, the junction contained 5 bases not matched to a gene. Germline V CDR1 and CDR2: KGHSH, LQKENI. The CDR3: CASSPNRGEQPQHF. The CDR3 DNA is TGTGCCAGCTCACCAAACAGGGGCGAACAGCCCCAGCATTTT.

This chain uses TRBV14 with TRBJ2-5; TRBD1 matches 8 bases. CDR3 size: 14 residues. Germline CDR1 and CDR2: SGHDN and FVKESK. Trimming at V came to 4 bases and at J to 4 bases, leaving 5 bases not matched to a gene. CDR3 loop: CASSRRTGTETQYF. The CDR3 bases are TGTGCCAGCAGCCGAAGGACAGGGACAGAGACCCAGTACTTC.

This clone has more than one count but fewer than ten. The chain couples TRBV6-1 to TRBJ1-6; 9 nucleotides line up with TRBD1. In germline, CDR1 is MNHNS, CDR2 SASEGT. This CDR3 has 15 residues. V lost 4 bases to trimming and J lost 9 bases; unmatched junction nucleotides: 7. The CDR3 reads CASSATGGSGSPLHF. As DNA, the CDR3 is TGTGCCAGCAGTGCCACAGGGGGCTCCGGTTCACCCCTCCACTTT.

The chain joins TRBV7-9 to TRBJ2-1; 7 bases align to TRBD1. V gave up 5 bases and J gave up 8 bases; unmatched junction bases: 3. The CDR3 contains 12 residues. The germline CDR1 and CDR2 sequences are SEHNR and FQNEAQ (reference sequence). In nucleotides, the CDR3 is TGTGCCAGCAGCCGACAGGGCTATGAGCAGTTCTTC. Its protein product is CASSRQGYEQFF.

The rearrangement joins TRBV4-2 to TRBJ1-2; D is unclear. V was pared by 0 bases and J by 4 bases, with 15 bases between. Germline V gives CDR1 LGHNA, CDR2 YNFKEQ. There are 16 residues in the CDR3. The CDR3: CASSQDFSGLGYGYTF. CDR3 DNA: TGTGCCAGCAGCCAAGATTTTTCGGGTTTGGGCTATGGCTACACCTTC.

The rearrangement uses TRBV30 and TRBJ1-5; perhaps TRBD1 as D (6 bases). Germline loops: CDR1 GTSNPN, CDR2 SVGIG (reference sequence). This CDR3 contains 12 residues. V lost 0 bases, J lost 8 bases, and 8 bases lay in between. CDR3 sequence (DNA): TGTGCCTGGAGTGTACCAGGGGAGCCCCAGCATTTT. It is translated as CAWSVPGEPQHF.

This clone came up a few times. The CDR3 is CASSERGDNSYEQYF. DNA for the CDR3: TGTGCCAGCAGTGAACGGGGGGACAACTCCTACGAGCAGTACTTC. The chain recombines TRBV2 with TRBJ2-5, with D tentatively TRBD2 (7 bases). The better agreement between TRBJ2-7 and the DNA end casts doubt on the J call. Germline assignment: CDR1 SNHLY and CDR2 FYNNEI. CDR3 length: 15 residues.

This clone has more than one count but fewer than ten. The rearrangement joins TRBV4-2 to TRBJ1-4; 10 bases match TRBD1. CDR3 size: 15 residues. The ends lost 4 bases at V and 7 bases at J; junction bases unmatched: 6. CDR1 is LGHNA, CDR2 YNFKEQ, per germline. The CDR3 region has the DNA TGTGCCAGCAGCCGGACAGGGGGGTCTAGTGAAAAACTGTTTTTT. Amino acids: CASSRTGGSSEKLFF.

V gene TRBV7-2 combines with J gene TRBJ2-3, with TRBD1 matching over 7 bases. The CDR3 extends over 15 amino acids. The J segment lost 4 bases and the V segment lost 5 bases, leaving 9 bases of the junction unmatched. Germline CDR1 reads SGHTA; CDR2 reads FQGNSA. The CDR3 sequence is CASSLQGFEADTQYF. Written as DNA, the CDR3 is TGTGCCAGCAGCCTACAGGGGTTTGAAGCAGATACGCAGTATTTT.

J is TRBJ2-5 and V is TRBV6-1; the match to TRBD1 covers 7 bases. V lost 7 bases to trimming and J lost 4 bases; unmatched junction nucleotides: 6. From germline, CDR1 is MNHNS and CDR2 SASEGT. The CDR3 extends over 13 amino acids. The chain's CDR3 is CASNPTGRETQYF. For the CDR3, the DNA is TGTGCCAGCAACCCGACAGGGCGAGAGACCCAGTACTTC.

This chain joins TRBV5-6 and TRBJ1-6; 8 nucleotides line up with TRBD1. The V gene's germline CDR1 is SGHDT and CDR2 YYEEEE. The V and J ends lost 0 bases and 8 bases, in that order; junction bases with no gene match: 7. This CDR3 is 16 amino acids long. CDR3 DNA sequence: TGTGCCAGCAGCTTGGGGGTTAAGACAGGGGATTCACCCCTCCACTTT. It yields the protein CASSLGVKTGDSPLHF.

Only one count was recorded for this clone. The chain joins TRBV5-6 to TRBJ2-3, with 8 bases identical to TRBD2. V was clipped by 2 bases and J by 6 bases; unmatched bases: 8. Germline-derived CDR1 and CDR2 are SGHDT and YYEEEE. The CDR3 is 15 amino acids. The CDR3 coding sequence is TGTGCCAGCAGCTTCCAAGGACTAGCATCTGATACGCAGTATTTT. Translating gives CASSFQGLASDTQYF.

The chain has TRBV30 and TRBJ2-7; maybe TRBD1 (6 bases). Germline V CDR1 and CDR2: GTSNPN, SVGIG (reference sequence). This CDR3 comprises 14 residues. V lost 0 bases and J 6 bases, leaving 15 bases between the germline ends. CDR3 nucleotides: TGTGCCTGGAGTGTACTGGGGACAAGGGCCGAGCAGTACTTC. Translating gives CAWSVLGTRAEQYF.

V is TRBV15 and J is TRBJ1-5; maybe TRBD1 (6 bases). The germline gives CDR1 LNHNV, CDR2 YYDKDF (reference sequence). Trimming cost V 1 base and J 4 bases, with 8 bases left between them. This CDR3 comprises 14 residues. CDR3 loop: CATSRAQGNQPQHF. CDR3 coding DNA: TGTGCCACCAGCAGAGCCCAGGGGAATCAGCCCCAGCATTTT. Variable domain in full (rest from reference TRBV15 and TRBJ1-5): DAMVIQNPRYQVTQFGKPVTLSCSQTLNHNVMYWYQQKSSQAPKLLFHYYDKDFNNEADTPDNFQSRRPNTSFCFLDIRSPGLGDTAMYLCATSRAQGNQPQHFGDGTRLSIL.

The chain recombines TRBV19 with TRBJ2-7; the match to TRBD1 covers 7 bases. Germline lookup yields CDR1 LNHDA and CDR2 SQIVND (reference sequence). This CDR3 spans 12 amino acids. The trim removed 8 bases at V and 2 bases at J, leaving 3 bases unmatched. Here the CDR3 reads CASQGETYEQYF. In nucleotides, the CDR3 is TGTGCCAGTCAGGGGGAGACCTACGAGCAGTACTTC.

The sample holds a few counts of this clone. The chain joins TRBV6-5 to TRBJ1-5; 9 nucleotides align to TRBD1. Losses at the gene ends were 6 bases for V and 4 bases for J; bases not matched to a gene: 7. Per the germline V gene, CDR1 is MNHEY and CDR2 is SVGAGI. The CDR3 sequence is 15 residues long. CDR3 sequence: CASRPTGGVNQPQHF. CDR3 bases: TGTGCCAGCAGACCCACAGGGGGCGTGAATCAGCCCCAGCATTTT.

The chain has TRBV2 and TRBJ1-1, with 8 bases that match TRBD1. CDR3 length: 12 amino acids. V lost 6 bases, J lost 11 bases, and 8 bases stayed unmatched. CDR1 and CDR2 (germline): SNHLY, FYNNEI. The CDR3 DNA reads as TGTGCCAGCAGCCGAGGACAGGGATCCGCTTTCTTT. This codes for CASSRGQGSAFF.

The V gene is TRBV2, the J gene TRBJ2-3; D not resolved. The CDR3 is 13 amino acids. The V and J ends lost 7 bases and 1 base respectively, with 9 bases between them. Germline CDR1 is SNHLY and CDR2 is FYNNEI. The CDR3, as DNA: TGTGCCAGCACCAGACTCCGCACAGATACGCAGTATTTT. Amino acids: CASTRLRTDTQYF.

Here the CDR3 reads CASRVKGQGEPYEQYF. In DNA, the CDR3 is TGTGCCAGCAGGGTTAAGGGACAGGGGGAACCCTACGAGCAGTACTTC. The V call is TRBV2, the J call TRBJ2-7, with 11 bases lining up with TRBD1. Trimming at V came to 6 bases and at J to 2 bases, leaving 9 bases not matched to a gene. This CDR3 region has 16 residues. Germline lookup yields CDR1 SNHLY and CDR2 FYNNEI.

The V call is TRBV30, the J call TRBJ2-1; 13 nucleotides align to TRBD2. CDR3 length: 13 residues. The germline CDR1 and CDR2 sequences are GTSNPN and SVGIG (reference sequence). Trimming cost V 6 bases and J 9 bases; bases outside gene matches: 5. In DNA form, the CDR3 reads TGTGCCTGTACTAGCGGGGGGGCCACTGAGCAGTTCTTC. This codes for CACTSGGATEQFF.

This chain connects TRBV9 to TRBJ2-7; possible D gene TRBD2, 5 bases. Germline V gene data show CDR1 as SGDLS and CDR2 as YYNGEE. The V end lost 4 bases, the J end lost 3 bases, and 8 bases lay between the germline ends. The CDR3 runs 12 residues. CDR3 coding DNA: TGTGCCAGCAGCAGAGGGTTCTACGAGCAGTACTTC. Translated, it gives CASSRGFYEQYF. The variable domain in full, completed from reference TRBV9 and TRBJ2-7, reads DSGVTQTPKHLITATGQRVTLRCSPRSGDLSVYWYQQSLDQGLQFLIQYYNGEERAKGNILERFSAQQFPDLHSELNLSSLELGDSALYFCASSRGFYEQYFGPGTRLTVT.

This clone was observed a handful of times. This chain uses TRBV5-1 with TRBJ1-2, with TRBD1 identical over 12 bases. The CDR3 is 15 amino acids. Germline V gives CDR1 SGHRS, CDR2 YFSETQ. The V and J ends lost 2 bases and 7 bases, in that order; junction bases with no gene match: 6. The CDR3 DNA is TGCGCCAGCAGCTTCGGGACAGGGGGCCTGGGTGGCTACACCTTC. Protein product: CASSFGTGGLGGYTF.

This clone appeared once. This chain connects TRBV5-8 to TRBJ1-5, with 8 bases aligning to TRBD1. This CDR3 contains 14 residues. V was pared by 5 bases and J by 6 bases, with 7 bases of the junction left unmatched. Germline V gene sequence: CDR1 SGHTS, CDR2 YDEGEE. Here the CDR3 reads CASRLTGGTQPQHF. The CDR3 region has the DNA TGTGCCAGCAGACTAACAGGGGGAACTCAGCCCCAGCATTTT.

The V call is TRBV7-6, the J call TRBJ1-2; 11 bases are a match to TRBD1. V trimming: 4 bases; J trimming: 3 bases; junction bases outside the gene matches: 16. Germline loops: CDR1 SGHVS, CDR2 FNYEAQ. There are 19 residues in the CDR3. CDR3 nucleotides: TGTGCCAGCAGCTCATCCGCGGGGGGACAGGGGGTCATAGACTATGGCTACACCTTC. As protein: CASSSSAGGQGVIDYGYTF.

V usage is TRBV6-1 and J usage is TRBJ1-2; TRBD1 might be the D (5 bases). The CDR3 runs to 12 residues. Deletions cut 7 bases from V and 7 bases from J, with 13 bases between. CDR1 is MNHNS, CDR2 SASEGT, per germline. CDR3 in amino acids: CASNGGVGGYTF. CDR3 nucleotides: TGTGCCAGCAACGGGGGGGTTGGTGGCTACACCTTC.

V gene TRBV9 combines with J gene TRBJ1-2; perhaps TRBD1 as D (5 bases). CDR3 length equals 14 residues. CDR1 is SGDLS, CDR2 YYNGEE, per germline. Trimming shortened V by 2 bases and J by 1 base, and 9 bases separated the two germline ends. This CDR3 is CASSVMTDNYGYTF. The CDR3 DNA reads TGTGCCAGCAGCGTCATGACAGATAACTATGGCTACACCTTC.

The J gene is TRBJ2-2, the V gene TRBV9, with TRBD1 identical over 7 bases. This CDR3 is 17 amino acids long. Germline values: CDR1 SGDLS, CDR2 YYNGEE. Trimming took 0 bases from V and 6 from J; bases not matched to a gene: 11. The CDR3 reads CASSVGPGTVLPGELFF. The CDR3 DNA sequence: TGTGCCAGCAGCGTAGGACCCGGGACAGTGTTACCCGGGGAGCTGTTTTTT.